The clone carrying this T cell receptor (beta chain) occurred once. Its antigen is not known. In germline, CDR1 is SQVTM, CDR2 ANQGSEA. The V end lost 1 base, the J end lost 6 bases, and 12 bases lay between the germline ends. The CDR3 has 13 residues. This specimen belongs to a study of beta chain features in type 1 diabetes. What was sequenced were expressed TCRB transcripts, since all of the isolated RNA had been reverse transcribed. The method was immunoSEQ multiplex PCR; TCRdb's version includes in-frame clones alone and lacks a portion of them. This sample has 220,000 or so clones, with more than 65% found just once. General study results and limits: Whatever favoring of shorter templates PCR might show would apply equally to patients and controls.

Material: naive CD4+ T cells from blood. The clonotype originates from a man aged 30 to 45 in good health. The gene calls are TRBV29-1 and TRBJ1-2; D perhaps matches TRBD1 (5 bases). The chain's CDR3 is CSVEGGRGNGYTF. Written as DNA, the CDR3 is TGCAGCGTTGAAGGAGGGAGGGGCAATGGCTACACCTTC.